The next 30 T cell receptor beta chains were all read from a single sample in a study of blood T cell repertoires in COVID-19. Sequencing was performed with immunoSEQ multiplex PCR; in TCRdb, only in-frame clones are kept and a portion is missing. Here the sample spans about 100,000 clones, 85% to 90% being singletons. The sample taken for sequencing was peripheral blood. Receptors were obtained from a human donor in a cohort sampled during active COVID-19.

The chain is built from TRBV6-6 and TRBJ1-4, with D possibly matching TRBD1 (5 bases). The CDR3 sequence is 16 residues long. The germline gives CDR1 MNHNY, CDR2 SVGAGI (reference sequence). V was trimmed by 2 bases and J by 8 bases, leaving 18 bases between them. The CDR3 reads CASSYGWDSHGEKLFF. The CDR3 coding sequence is TGTGCCAGCAGTTACGGGTGGGACTCCCACGGGGAAAAACTGTTTTTT.

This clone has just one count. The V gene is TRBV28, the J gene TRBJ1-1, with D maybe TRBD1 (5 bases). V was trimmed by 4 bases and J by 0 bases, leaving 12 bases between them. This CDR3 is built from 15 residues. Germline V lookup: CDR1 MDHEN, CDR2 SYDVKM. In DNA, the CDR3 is TGTGCCAGCAGTTCCCTTAACAGGTTGAACACTGAAGCTTTCTTT. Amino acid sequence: CASSSLNRLNTEAFF.

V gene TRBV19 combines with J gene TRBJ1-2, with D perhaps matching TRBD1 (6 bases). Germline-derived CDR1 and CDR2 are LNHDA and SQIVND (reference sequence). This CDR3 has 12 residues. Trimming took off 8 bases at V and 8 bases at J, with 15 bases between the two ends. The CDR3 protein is CASDGQPSGYTF. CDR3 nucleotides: TGTGCCAGTGACGGACAGCCCTCCGGCTACACCTTC. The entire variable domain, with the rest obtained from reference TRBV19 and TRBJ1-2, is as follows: DGGITQSPKYLFRKEGQNVTLSCEQNLNHDAMYWYRQDPGQGLRLIYYSQIVNDFQKGDIAEGYSVSREKKESFPLTVTSAQKNPTAFYLCASDGQPSGYTFGSGTRLTVV.

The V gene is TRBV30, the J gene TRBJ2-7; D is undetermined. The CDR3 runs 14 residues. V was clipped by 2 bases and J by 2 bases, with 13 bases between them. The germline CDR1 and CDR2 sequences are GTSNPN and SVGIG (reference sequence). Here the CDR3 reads CAWSLPLGAYEQYF. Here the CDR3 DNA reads TGTGCCTGGAGTCTCCCACTCGGTGCCTACGAGCAGTACTTC.

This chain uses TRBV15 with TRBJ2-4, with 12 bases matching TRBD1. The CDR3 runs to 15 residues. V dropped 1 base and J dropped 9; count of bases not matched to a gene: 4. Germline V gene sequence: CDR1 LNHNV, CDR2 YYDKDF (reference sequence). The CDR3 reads CATSRVGTGGSIQYF. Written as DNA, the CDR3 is TGTGCCACCAGCAGAGTAGGGACAGGGGGCTCCATTCAGTACTTC.

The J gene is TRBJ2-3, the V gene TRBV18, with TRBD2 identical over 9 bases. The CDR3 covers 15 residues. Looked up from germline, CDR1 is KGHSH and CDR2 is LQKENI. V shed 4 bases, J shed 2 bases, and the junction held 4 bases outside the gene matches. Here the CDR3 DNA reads TGTGCCAGCTCACACCTAGCGGGGAACACAGATACGCAGTATTTT. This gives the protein CASSHLAGNTDTQYF. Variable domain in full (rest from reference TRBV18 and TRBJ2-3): NAGVMQNPRHLVRRRGQEARLRCSPMKGHSHVYWYRQLPEEGLKFMVYLQKENIIDESGMPKERFSAEFPKEGPSILRIQQVVRGDSAAYFCASSHLAGNTDTQYFGPGTRLTVL.

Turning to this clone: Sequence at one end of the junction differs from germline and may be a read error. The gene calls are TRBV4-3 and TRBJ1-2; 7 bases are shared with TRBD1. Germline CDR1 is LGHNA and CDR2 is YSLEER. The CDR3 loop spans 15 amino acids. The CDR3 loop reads CASSQEAGGSFFFFF. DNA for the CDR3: TGCGCCAGCAGCCAAGAGGCAGGGGGGAGCTTCTTCTTCTTCTTC.

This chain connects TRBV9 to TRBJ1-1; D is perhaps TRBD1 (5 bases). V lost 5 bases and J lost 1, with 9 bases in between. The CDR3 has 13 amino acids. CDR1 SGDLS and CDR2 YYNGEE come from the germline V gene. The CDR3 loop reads CASSNTGNTEAFF. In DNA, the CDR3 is TGTGCCAGCAGTAATACAGGGAACACTGAAGCTTTCTTT.

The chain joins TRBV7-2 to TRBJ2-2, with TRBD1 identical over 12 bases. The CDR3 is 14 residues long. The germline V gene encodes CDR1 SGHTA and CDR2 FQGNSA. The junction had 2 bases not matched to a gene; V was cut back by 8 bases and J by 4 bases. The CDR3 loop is CASRDRGRTGELFF. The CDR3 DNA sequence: TGTGCCAGCCGGGACAGGGGGCGCACCGGGGAGCTGTTTTTT.

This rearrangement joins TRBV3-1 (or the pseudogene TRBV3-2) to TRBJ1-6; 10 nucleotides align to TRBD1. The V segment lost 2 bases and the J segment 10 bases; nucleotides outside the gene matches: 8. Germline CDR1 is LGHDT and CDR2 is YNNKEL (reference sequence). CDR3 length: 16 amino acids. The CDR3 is CASSQPPGQGQSPLHF. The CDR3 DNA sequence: TGTGCCAGCAGCCAACCGCCGGGACAGGGGCAGTCACCCCTCCACTTT.

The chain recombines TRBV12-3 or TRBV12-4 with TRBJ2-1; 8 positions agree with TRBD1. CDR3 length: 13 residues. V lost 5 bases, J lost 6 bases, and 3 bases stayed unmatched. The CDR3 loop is CASSPDRVNEQFF. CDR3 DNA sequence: TGTGCCAGCAGTCCGGACAGGGTCAATGAGCAGTTCTTC.

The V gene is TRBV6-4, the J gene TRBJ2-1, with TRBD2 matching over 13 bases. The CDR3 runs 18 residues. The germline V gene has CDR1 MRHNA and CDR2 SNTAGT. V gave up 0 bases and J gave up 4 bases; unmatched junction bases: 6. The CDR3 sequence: CASSDSGGTSGNYNEQFF. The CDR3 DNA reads TGTGCCAGCAGTGACTCGGGGGGGACTAGCGGGAATTACAATGAGCAGTTCTTC.

In DNA form, the CDR3 reads TGCGCCAGCAGCTTGACACAGGGTGATCAGCCCCAGCATTTT. Amino acid sequence: CASSLTQGDQPQHF. This chain links TRBV5-1 with TRBJ1-5; possible D gene TRBD1, 6 bases. The V end was cut by 1 base, the J end by 5 bases, with 10 bases between. Germline assignment: CDR1 SGHRS and CDR2 YFSETQ. This CDR3 contains 14 residues.

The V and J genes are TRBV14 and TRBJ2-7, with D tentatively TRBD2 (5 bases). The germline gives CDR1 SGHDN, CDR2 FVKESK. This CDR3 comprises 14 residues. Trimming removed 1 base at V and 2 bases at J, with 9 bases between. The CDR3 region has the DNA TGTGCCAGCAGCCAAGTGGGCGGGCCCTACGAGCAGTACTTC. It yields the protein CASSQVGGPYEQYF.

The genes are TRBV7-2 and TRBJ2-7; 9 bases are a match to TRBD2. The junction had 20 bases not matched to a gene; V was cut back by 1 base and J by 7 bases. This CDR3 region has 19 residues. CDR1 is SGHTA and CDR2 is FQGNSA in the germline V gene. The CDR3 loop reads CASSLGVGKFSGRGWEQYF. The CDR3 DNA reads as TGTGCCAGCAGCTTAGGAGTGGGGAAATTTAGCGGGAGAGGGTGGGAGCAGTACTTC.

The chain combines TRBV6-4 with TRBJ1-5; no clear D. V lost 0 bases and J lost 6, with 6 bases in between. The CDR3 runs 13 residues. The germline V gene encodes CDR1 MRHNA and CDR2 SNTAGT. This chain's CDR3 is CASSDSNGQPQHF. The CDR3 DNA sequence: TGTGCCAGCAGTGACTCGAACGGTCAGCCCCAGCATTTT.

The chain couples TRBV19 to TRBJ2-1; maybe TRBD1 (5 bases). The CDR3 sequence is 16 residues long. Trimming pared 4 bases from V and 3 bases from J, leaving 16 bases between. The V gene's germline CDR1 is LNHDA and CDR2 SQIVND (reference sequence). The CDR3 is CASSNSQDDLYNEQFF. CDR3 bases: TGTGCCAGTAGTAATTCACAGGATGACCTCTACAATGAGCAGTTCTTC.

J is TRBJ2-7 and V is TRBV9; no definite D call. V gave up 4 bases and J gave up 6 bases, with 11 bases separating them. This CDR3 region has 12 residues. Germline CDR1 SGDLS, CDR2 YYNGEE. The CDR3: CASSPSGAEQYF. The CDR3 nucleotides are TGTGCCAGCAGCCCATCCGGTGCCGAGCAGTACTTC. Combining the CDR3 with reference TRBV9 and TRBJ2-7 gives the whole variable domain DSGVTQTPKHLITATGQRVTLRCSPRSGDLSVYWYQQSLDQGLQFLIQYYNGEERAKGNILERFSAQQFPDLHSELNLSSLELGDSALYFCASSPSGAEQYFGPGTRLTVT.

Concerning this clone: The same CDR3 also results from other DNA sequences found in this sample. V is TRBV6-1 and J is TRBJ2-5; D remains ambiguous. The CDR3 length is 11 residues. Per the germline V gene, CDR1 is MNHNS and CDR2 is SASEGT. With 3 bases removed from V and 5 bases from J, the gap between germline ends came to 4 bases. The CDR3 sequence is CASSDRETQYF. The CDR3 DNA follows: TGTGCCAGCAGTGACAGGGAGACCCAGTACTTC.

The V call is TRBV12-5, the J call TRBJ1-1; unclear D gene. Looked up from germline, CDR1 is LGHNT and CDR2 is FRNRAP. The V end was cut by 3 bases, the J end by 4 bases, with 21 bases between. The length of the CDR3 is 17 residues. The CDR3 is CASGFFSGIGKFTEAFF. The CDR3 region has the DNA TGTGCTAGTGGTTTTTTTTCGGGGATCGGAAAGTTCACTGAAGCTTTCTTT.

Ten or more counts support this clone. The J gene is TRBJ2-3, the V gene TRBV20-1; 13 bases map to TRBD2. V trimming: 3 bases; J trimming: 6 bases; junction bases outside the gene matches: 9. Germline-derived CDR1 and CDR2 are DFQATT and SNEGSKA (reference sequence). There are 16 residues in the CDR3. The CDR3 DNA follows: TGCAGTGCTAGTCGGACTAGCGGGAGCGGGTGGGATACGCAGTATTTT. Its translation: CSASRTSGSGWDTQYF.

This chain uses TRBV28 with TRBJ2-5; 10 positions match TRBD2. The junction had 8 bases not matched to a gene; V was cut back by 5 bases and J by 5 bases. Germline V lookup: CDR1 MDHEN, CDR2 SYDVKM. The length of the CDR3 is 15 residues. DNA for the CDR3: TGTGCCAGCAGTCAAGGGACTAGCGATGGGGAGACCCAGTACTTC. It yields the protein CASSQGTSDGETQYF.

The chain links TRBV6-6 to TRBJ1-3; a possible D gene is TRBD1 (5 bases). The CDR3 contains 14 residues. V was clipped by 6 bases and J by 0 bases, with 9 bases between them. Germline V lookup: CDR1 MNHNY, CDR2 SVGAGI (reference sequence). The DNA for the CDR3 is TGTGCCAGCAGCCAAACAGGCTCTGGAAACACCATATATTTT. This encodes CASSQTGSGNTIYF.

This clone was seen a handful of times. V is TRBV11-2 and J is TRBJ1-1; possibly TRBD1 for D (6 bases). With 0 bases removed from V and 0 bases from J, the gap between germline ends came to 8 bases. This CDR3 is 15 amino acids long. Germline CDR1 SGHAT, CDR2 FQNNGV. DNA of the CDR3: TGTGCCAGCAGCTTAGAACCAGGGGTGAACACTGAAGCTTTCTTT. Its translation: CASSLEPGVNTEAFF. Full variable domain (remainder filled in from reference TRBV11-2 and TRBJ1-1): EAGVAQSPRYKIIEKRQSVAFWCNPISGHATLYWYQQILGQGPKLLIQFQNNGVVDDSQLPKDRFSAERLKGVDSTLKIQPAKLEDSAVYLCASSLEPGVNTEAFFGQGTRLTVV.

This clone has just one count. CDR3 sequence reads: CASKVYTRGSAEAFF. DNA for the CDR3: TGTGCCAGCAAAGTTTATACCAGGGGCAGCGCTGAAGCTTTCTTT. The chain recombines TRBV28 with TRBJ1-1; possibly TRBD1 for D (6 bases). Germline V lookup: CDR1 MDHEN, CDR2 SYDVKM. Trimming removed 7 bases from V and 6 bases from J, with 21 bases in between. The length of the CDR3 is 15 residues.

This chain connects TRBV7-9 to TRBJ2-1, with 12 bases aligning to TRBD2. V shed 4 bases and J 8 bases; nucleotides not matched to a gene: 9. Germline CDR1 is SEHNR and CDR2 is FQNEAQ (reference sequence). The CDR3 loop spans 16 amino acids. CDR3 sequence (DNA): TGTGCCAGCAGCTCCCGACTAGCGGGAGAGGGCGATGAGCAGTTCTTC. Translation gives CASSSRLAGEGDEQFF.

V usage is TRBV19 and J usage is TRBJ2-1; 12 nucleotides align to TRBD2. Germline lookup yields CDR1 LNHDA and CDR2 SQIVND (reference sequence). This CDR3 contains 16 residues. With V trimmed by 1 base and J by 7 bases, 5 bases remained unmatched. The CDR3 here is CASSIAWTSGKNEQFF. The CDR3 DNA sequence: TGTGCCAGTAGTATAGCCTGGACTAGCGGGAAAAATGAGCAGTTCTTC.

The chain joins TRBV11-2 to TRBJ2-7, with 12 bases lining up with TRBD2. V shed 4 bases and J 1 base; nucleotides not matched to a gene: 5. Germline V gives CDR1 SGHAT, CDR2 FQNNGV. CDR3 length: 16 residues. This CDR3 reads CASSSRGTSGSYEQYF. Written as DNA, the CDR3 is TGTGCCAGCAGCTCGAGGGGGACTAGCGGGTCCTACGAGCAGTACTTC.

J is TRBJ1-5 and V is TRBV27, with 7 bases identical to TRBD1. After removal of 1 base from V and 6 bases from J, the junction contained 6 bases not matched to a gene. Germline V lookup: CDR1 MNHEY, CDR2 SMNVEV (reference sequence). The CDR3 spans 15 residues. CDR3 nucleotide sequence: TGTGCCAGCAGTTTATTGGCAGGGGGTTCTCAGCCCCAGCATTTT. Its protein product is CASSLLAGGSQPQHF.

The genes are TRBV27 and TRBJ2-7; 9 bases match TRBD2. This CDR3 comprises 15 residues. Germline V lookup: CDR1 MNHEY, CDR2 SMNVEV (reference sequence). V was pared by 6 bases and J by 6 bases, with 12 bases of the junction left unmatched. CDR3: CASRDVAGVSTEQYF. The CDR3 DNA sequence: TGTGCCAGCAGGGACGTAGCGGGAGTGTCCACCGAGCAGTACTTC.